The T cell receptor (beta chain) under discussion was sequenced for a study of blood T cell repertoires in COVID-19. Study at large: Italy, Spain and the United States were the sources of the convalescent and acute COVID-19 samples. Sample material is recorded as cDNA or gDNA derived from T cells, B-cell-depleted T cells, or PBMCs.

In the original processing: Amplification from reference gene primers served as the basis for estimated nucleated cell counts. Profiling relied on immunoSEQ multiplex PCR, and the TCRdb table lists in-frame clones only, not all of them. That table gives V, J and clone size, and the DNA gave D and trimming. The sample contains tens of thousands of clones, approximately 87% of which appear only once. The sequenced sample consisted of peripheral blood. This receptor was obtained from a human donor in a cohort sampled during active COVID-19.

CDR3 loop: CASSLSLSYEQYF. The CDR3, as DNA: TGTGCCAGCAGTTTAAGCCTCTCCTACGAGCAGTACTTC. The rearrangement uses TRBV28 and TRBJ2-7; D is uncertain. V lost 2 bases to trimming and J lost 0 bases, with 5 bases between them. The CDR3 extends over 13 amino acids. Germline lookup yields CDR1 MDHEN and CDR2 SYDVKM.